This T cell receptor delta chain is from a study of γδ T cells in repeated Plasmodium falciparum infection. TCRdb processed the multiplex PCR reads again with the CATT caller. The sample lists 85,000 to 90,000 delta-chain clones, roughly 1.4% occurring once. Gammadelta T cells were flow-sorted from PBMC into Vgamma9/Vdelta2+ and Vdelta2-negative populations for bulk analysis. Regarding this clone: What it recognizes is unknown. TCRdb's listed protein matches a much larger clone and diverges from this DNA's translation at residue 20, likely through a read error; the protein shown comes from the DNA.

CDR3 size: 21 residues. Per germline, CDR1 TSWWSYY and CDR2 QGS. General observations from the study: Compared with Australian children, Malian Vdelta2-negative repertoires seemed more clonal, less diverse, less shared. Waves of new clonotype selection appeared after repeated controlled infections in Vdelta2-negative, largely Vdelta1+, gammadelta T cells.

V gene assignment gives TRDV1, but the J gene was left uncalled; TRDD3, as called in the table, went unchecked against the DNA. What was sequenced was gamma-delta T cells from blood. This TCR was recovered from a pool of human donors (malaria-infected and uninfected, not separated). As DNA, the CDR3 is TGTGCTCTTGGGGAACCCGCCTACGACACTCCTACTGGGGGGTACACCGATAAACTCACCTTT. It codes for CALGEPAYDTPTGGYTDKLTF.